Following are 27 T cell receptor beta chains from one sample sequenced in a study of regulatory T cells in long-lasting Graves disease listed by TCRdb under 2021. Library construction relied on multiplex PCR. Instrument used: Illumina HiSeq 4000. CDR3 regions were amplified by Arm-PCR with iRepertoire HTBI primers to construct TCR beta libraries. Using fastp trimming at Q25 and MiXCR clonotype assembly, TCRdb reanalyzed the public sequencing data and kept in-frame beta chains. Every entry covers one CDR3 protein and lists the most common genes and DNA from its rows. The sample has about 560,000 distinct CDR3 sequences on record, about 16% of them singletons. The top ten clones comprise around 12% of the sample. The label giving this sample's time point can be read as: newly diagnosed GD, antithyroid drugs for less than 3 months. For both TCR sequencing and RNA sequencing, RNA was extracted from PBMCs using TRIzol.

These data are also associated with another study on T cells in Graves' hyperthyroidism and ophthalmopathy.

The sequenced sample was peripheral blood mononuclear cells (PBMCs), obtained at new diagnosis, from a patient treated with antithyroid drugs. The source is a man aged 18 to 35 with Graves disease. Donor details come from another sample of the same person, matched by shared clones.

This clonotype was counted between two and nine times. This chain's CDR3 is CASSQDNGLAVSPYQETQYF. CDR3 in DNA: TGTGCCAGCAGCCAAGATAATGGACTAGCGGTTTCTCCTTACCAAGAGACCCAGTACTTC. The rearrangement links TRBV4-2 to TRBJ2-5, with 10 bases fitting TRBD2. The junction had 13 bases not matched to a gene; V was cut back by 0 bases and J by 0 bases. This CDR3 is 20 amino acids long. CDR1 is LGHNA and CDR2 is YNFKEQ in the germline V gene.

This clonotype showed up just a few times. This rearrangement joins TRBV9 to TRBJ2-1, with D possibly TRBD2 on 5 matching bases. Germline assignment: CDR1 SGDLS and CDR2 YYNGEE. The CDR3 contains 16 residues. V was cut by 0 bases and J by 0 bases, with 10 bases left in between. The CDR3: CASSVVPGSSYNEQFF. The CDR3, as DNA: TGTGCCAGCAGCGTAGTCCCGGGGAGCTCCTACAATGAGCAGTTCTTC.

The CDR3 loop reads CASSIGLPSDTQYF. CDR3 in DNA: TGTGCCAGTAGTATCGGACTCCCCTCAGATACGCAGTATTTT. The chain is built from TRBV19 and TRBJ2-3, with TRBD2 as a possible D gene (5 bases). CDR1 and CDR2 (germline): LNHDA, SQIVND (reference sequence). This CDR3 region has 14 residues. V was shortened by 3 bases and J by 4 bases, with 11 bases between the two germline ends.

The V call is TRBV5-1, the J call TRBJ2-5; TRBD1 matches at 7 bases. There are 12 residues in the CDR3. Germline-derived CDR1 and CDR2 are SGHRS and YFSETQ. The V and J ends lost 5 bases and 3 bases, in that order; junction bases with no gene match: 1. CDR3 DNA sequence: TGCGCCAGCAGGACAGGGAAAGAGACCCAGTACTTC. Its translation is CASRTGKETQYF. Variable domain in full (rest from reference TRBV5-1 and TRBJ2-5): KAGVTQTPRYLIKTRGQQVTLSCSPISGHRSVSWYQQTPGQGLQFLFEYFSETQRNKGNFPGRFSGRQFSNSRSEMNVSTLELGDSALYLCASRTGKETQYFGPGTRLLVL.

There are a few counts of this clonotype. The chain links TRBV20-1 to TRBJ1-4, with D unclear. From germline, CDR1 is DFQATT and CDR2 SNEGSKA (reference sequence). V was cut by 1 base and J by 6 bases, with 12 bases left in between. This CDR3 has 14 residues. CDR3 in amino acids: CSARVPWGDEKLFF. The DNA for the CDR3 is TGCAGTGCTAGAGTTCCGTGGGGAGATGAAAAACTGTTTTTT.

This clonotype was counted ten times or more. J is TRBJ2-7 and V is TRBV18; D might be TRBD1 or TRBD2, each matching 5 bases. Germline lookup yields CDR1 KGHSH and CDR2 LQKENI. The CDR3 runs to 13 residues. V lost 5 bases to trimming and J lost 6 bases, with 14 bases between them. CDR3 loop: CASSLGQAGEQYF. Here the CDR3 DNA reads TGTGCCAGCTCATTGGGGCAGGCGGGCGAGCAGTACTTC.

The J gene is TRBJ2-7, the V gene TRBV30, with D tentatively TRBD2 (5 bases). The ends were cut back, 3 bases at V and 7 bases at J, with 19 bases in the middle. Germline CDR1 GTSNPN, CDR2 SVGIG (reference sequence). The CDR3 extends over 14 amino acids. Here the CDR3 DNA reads TGTGCCTGGAGGTCGCCCGCAACTACGGGGGAGCAGTACTTC. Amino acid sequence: CAWRSPATTGEQYF.

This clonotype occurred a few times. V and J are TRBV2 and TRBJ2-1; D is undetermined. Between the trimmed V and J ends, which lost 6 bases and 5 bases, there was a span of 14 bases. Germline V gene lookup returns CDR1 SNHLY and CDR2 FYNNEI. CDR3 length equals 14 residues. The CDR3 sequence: CASSPLGANNEQFF. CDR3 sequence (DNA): TGTGCCAGCAGCCCACTTGGAGCCAACAATGAGCAGTTCTTC.

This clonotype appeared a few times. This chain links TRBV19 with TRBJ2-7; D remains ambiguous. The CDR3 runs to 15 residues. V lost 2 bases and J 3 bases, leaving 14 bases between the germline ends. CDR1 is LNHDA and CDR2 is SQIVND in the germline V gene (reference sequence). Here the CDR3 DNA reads TGTGCCAGTAGTATATCCCCCCTCGGCCTCTACGAGCAGTACTTC. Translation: CASSISPLGLYEQYF.

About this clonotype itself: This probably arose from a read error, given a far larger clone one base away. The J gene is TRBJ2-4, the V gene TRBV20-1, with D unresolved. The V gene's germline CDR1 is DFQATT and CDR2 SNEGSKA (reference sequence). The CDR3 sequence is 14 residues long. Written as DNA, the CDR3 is TGCAGTGCTAGTGGGTTCATAGACGTCTATGAGCAGCTCTTC. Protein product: CSASGFIDVYEQLF.

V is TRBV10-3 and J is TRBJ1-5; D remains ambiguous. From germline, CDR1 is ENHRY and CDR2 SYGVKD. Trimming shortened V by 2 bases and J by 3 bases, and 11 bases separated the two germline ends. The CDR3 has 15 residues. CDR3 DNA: TGTGCCATCAGTGAGCAGGTTGACACCAATCAGCCCCAGCATTTT. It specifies CAISEQVDTNQPQHF.

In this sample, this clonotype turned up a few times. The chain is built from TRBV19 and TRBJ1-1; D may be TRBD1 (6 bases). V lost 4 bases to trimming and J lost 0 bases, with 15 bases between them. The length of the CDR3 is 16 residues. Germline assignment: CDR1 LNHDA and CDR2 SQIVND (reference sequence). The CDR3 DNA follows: TGTGCCAGTAGTACCGGACAGACCTTCATGAACACTGAAGCTTTCTTT. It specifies CASSTGQTFMNTEAFF. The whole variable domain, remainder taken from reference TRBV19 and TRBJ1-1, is DGGITQSPKYLFRKEGQNVTLSCEQNLNHDAMYWYRQDPGQGLRLIYYSQIVNDFQKGDIAEGYSVSREKKESFPLTVTSAQKNPTAFYLCASSTGQTFMNTEAFFGQGTRLTVV.

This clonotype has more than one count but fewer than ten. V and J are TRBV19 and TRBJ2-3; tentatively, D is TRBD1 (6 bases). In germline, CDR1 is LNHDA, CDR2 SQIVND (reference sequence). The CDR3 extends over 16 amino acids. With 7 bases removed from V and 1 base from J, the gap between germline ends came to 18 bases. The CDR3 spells CASTPGWAGGTDTQYF. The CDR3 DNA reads TGTGCCAGTACCCCTGGGTGGGCAGGGGGCACAGATACGCAGTATTTT.

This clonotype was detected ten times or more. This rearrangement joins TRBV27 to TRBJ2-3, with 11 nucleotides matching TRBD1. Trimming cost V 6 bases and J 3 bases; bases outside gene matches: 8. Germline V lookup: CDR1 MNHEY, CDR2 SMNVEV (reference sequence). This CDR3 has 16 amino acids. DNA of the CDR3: TGTGCCAGCAGAAGGTTGGGACAGGGGGTTACAGATACGCAGTATTTT. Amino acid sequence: CASRRLGQGVTDTQYF.

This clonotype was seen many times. CDR3 bases: TGCAGCGTGCAAAAGCCGGGATCACAGGGCTACACCTTC. Amino acids: CSVQKPGSQGYTF. This chain joins TRBV29-1 and TRBJ1-2; D is undetermined. The germline V and J ends were trimmed by 6 bases and 8 bases, with 19 bases remaining between them. CDR1 and CDR2 from the germline V gene are SQVTM and ANQGSEA. The CDR3 runs to 13 residues.

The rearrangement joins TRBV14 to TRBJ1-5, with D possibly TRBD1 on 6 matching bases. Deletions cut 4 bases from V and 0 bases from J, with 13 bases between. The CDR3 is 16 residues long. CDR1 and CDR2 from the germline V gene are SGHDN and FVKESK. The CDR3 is CASSPRTDYSNQPQHF. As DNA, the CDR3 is TGTGCCAGCAGCCCTCGGACAGACTATAGCAATCAGCCCCAGCATTTT.

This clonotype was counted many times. The CDR3 spells CASSLAQRGNQPQHF. The DNA for the CDR3 is TGTGCCAGCAGCTTGGCACAAAGGGGCAATCAGCCCCAGCATTTT. This chain connects TRBV5-5 to TRBJ1-5; D not resolved. V dropped 0 bases and J dropped 2 bases, with 9 bases sitting between them. CDR1 is SGHKS and CDR2 is YYEKEE in the germline V gene (reference sequence). The CDR3 covers 15 residues. The complete variable domain, with remaining parts taken from reference TRBV5-5 and TRBJ1-5, reads DAGVTQSPTHLIKTRGQQVTLRCSPISGHKSVSWYQQVLGQGPQFIFQYYEKEERGRGNFPDRFSARQFPNYSSELNVNALLLGDSALYLCASSLAQRGNQPQHFGDGTRLSIL.

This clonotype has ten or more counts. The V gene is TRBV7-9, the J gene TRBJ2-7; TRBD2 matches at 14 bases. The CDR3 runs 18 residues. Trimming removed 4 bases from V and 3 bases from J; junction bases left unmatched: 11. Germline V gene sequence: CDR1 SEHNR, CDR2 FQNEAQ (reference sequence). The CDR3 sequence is CASSSEPGLAGESYEQYF. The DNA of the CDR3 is TGTGCCAGCAGCTCAGAACCGGGACTAGCGGGAGAAAGCTACGAGCAGTACTTC.

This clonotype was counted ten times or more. CDR3 in amino acids: CASSQPPRGTEAFF. The CDR3, as DNA: TGCGCCAGCAGCCAACCCCCCAGGGGCACTGAAGCTTTCTTT. This sequence joins TRBV4-1 and TRBJ1-1; D may be TRBD1 (6 bases). Trimming shortened V by 2 bases and J by 4 bases, and 11 bases separated the two germline ends. The CDR3 is 14 residues long. Germline-derived CDR1 and CDR2 are MGHRA and YSYEKL.

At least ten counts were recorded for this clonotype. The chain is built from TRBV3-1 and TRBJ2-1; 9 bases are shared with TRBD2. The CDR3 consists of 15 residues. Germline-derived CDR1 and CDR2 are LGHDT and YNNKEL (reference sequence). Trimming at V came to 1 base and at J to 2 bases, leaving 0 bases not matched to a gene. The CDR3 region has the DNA TGTGCCAGCAGCCAAGGGACTAGCGCCTACAATGAGCAGTTCTTC. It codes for CASSQGTSAYNEQFF.

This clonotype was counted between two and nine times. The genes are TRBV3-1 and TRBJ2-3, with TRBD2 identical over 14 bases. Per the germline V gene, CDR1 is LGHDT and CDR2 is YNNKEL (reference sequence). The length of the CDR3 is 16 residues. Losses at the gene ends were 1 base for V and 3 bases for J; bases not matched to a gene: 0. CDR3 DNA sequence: TGTGCCAGCAGCCAAGGGACTAGCGGGAGGACAGATACGCAGTATTTT. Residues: CASSQGTSGRTDTQYF.

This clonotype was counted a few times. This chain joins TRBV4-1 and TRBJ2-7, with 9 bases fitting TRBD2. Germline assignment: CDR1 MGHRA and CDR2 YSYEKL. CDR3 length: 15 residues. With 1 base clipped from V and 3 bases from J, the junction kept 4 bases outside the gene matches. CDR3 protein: CASSQALAGHYEQYF. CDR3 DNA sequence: TGCGCCAGCAGCCAAGCGCTAGCGGGACACTACGAGCAGTACTTC.

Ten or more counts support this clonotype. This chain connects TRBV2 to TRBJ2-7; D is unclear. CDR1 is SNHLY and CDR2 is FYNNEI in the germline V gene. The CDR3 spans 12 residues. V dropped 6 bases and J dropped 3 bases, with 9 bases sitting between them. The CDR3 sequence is CASRTWNYEQYF. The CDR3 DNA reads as TGTGCCAGCAGAACATGGAACTACGAGCAGTACTTC.

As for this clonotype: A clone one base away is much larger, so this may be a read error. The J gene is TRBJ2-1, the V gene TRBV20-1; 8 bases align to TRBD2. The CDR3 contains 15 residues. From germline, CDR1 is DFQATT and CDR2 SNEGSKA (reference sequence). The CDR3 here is CSVRDFGSGINEQFF. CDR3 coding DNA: TGCAGTGTTAGAGATTTTGGTAGCGGGATAAATGAGCAGTTCTTC.

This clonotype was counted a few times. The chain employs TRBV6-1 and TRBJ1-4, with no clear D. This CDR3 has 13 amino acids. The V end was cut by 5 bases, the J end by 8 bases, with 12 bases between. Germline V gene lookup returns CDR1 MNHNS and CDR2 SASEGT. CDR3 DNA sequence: TGTGCCAGCAGTCCCGGTTGGGCCGAAAAACTGTTTTTT. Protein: CASSPGWAEKLFF.

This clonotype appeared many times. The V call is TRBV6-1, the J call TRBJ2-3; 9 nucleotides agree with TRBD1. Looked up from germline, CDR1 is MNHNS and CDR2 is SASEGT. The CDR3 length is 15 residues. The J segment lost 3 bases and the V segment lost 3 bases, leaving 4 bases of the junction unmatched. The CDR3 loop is CASSDRTGVTDTQYF. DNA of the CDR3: TGTGCCAGCAGTGACAGGACAGGGGTAACAGATACGCAGTATTTT.

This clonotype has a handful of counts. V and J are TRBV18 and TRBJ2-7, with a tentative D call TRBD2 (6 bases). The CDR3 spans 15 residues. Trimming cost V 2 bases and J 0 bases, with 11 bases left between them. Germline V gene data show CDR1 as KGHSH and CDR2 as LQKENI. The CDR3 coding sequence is TGTGCCAGCTCACCAGATGCGGGGAGCTCCTACGAGCAGTACTTC. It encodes CASSPDAGSSYEQYF.